The 10 T cell receptor beta chains in this list originate from one sample, sequenced in a study of blood T cell repertoires in COVID-19. Repertoires were generated with immunoSEQ multiplex PCR, while TCRdb's copy carries only in-frame clones and drops some. The table records fewer than 180,000 clones, approximately 86% of them present only once. The sample taken for sequencing was peripheral blood. The receptors originated from a man aged 65 to 85 with acute or convalescent COVID-19.

The CDR3 loop reads CASSLREAPNTEAFF. The CDR3 DNA follows: TGTGCCAGCAGCCTCCGAGAGGCTCCGAACACTGAAGCTTTCTTT. This chain uses TRBV7-6 with TRBJ1-1, with D hard to call. CDR1 and CDR2 from the germline V gene are SGHVS and FNYEAQ. V was clipped by 5 bases and J by 1 base, with 14 bases between them. The CDR3 has 15 amino acids.

V is TRBV14 and J is TRBJ2-7; tentative D call: TRBD2 (5 bases). Trimming took 0 bases from V and 4 from J, leaving 10 bases between them. The CDR3 is 14 amino acids. CDR1 SGHDN and CDR2 FVKESK come from the germline V gene. CDR3 in amino acids: CASSQDSSWYEQYF. CDR3 sequence (DNA): TGTGCCAGCAGCCAAGATTCTAGCTGGTACGAGCAGTACTTC. Full variable domain (rest looked up from reference TRBV14 and TRBJ2-7): EAGVTQFPSHSVIEKGQTVTLRCDPISGHDNLYWYRRVMGKEIKFLLHFVKESKQDESGMPNNRFLAERTGGTYSTLKVQPAELEDSGVYFCASSQDSSWYEQYFGPGTRLTVT.

In the case of this clone: Other DNA sequences in the same sample also yield this CDR3. This chain joins TRBV5-1 and TRBJ1-1; D is unclear. CDR3 length: 13 residues. Per the germline V gene, CDR1 is SGHRS and CDR2 is YFSETQ. Trimming left V 2 bases short and J 1 base short, with 6 bases between. This chain's CDR3 is CASSLAGNTEAFF. The CDR3 region has the DNA TGCGCCAGCAGCTTAGCCGGGAACACTGAAGCTTTCTTT.

The CDR3 protein is CASSINRFLDTQYF. The CDR3 nucleotides read TGTGCCAGCAGCATAAACAGATTTCTAGATACGCAGTATTTT. The J gene is TRBJ2-3, the V gene TRBV6-5, with unresolved D. This CDR3 is 14 amino acids long. Germline values: CDR1 MNHEY, CDR2 SVGAGI. V lost 6 bases and J lost 5, with 15 bases in between.

The chain uses TRBV4-1 and TRBJ2-1, with 10 bases that match TRBD2. The CDR3 runs 16 residues. Germline V gene data show CDR1 as MGHRA and CDR2 as YSYEKL. V trimming: 7 bases; J trimming: 6 bases; junction bases outside the gene matches: 12. The CDR3 region is CASTPMLAGAGNEQFF. CDR3 in DNA: TGCGCCAGCACCCCCATGCTAGCGGGAGCCGGCAATGAGCAGTTCTTC.

This clone has only a few counts. The genes are TRBV9 and TRBJ2-2, with a possible D match to TRBD1 (5 bases). The CDR3 has 15 residues. Trimming stripped 0 bases from V and 3 bases from J, with 9 bases between. CDR1 and CDR2 from the germline V gene are SGDLS and YYNGEE. CDR3 coding DNA: TGTGCCAGCAGCGTAGGGGGCACCCACACCGGGGAGCTGTTTTTT. It codes for CASSVGGTHTGELFF.

This chain connects TRBV7-3 to TRBJ2-3; weak D call: TRBD1 (6 bases). The ends were cut back, 5 bases at V and 5 bases at J, with 14 bases in the middle. CDR1 is SGHTA and CDR2 is FQGTGA in the germline V gene. The CDR3 is 14 amino acids. DNA of the CDR3: TGTGCCAGCAGCCGGGACACCGGTCGAGATACGCAGTATTTT. It is translated as CASSRDTGRDTQYF.

This chain connects TRBV28 to TRBJ1-1, with TRBD1 matching over 8 bases. Germline V lookup: CDR1 MDHEN, CDR2 SYDVKM. The CDR3 totals 15 residues. V shed 5 bases, J shed 1 base, and the junction held 6 bases outside the gene matches. This CDR3 reads CASSVTGEANTEAFF. CDR3 bases: TGTGCCAGCAGTGTGACAGGGGAAGCGAACACTGAAGCTTTCTTT. The variable domain in full, with the rest retrieved from reference TRBV28 and TRBJ1-1, is DVKVTQSSRYLVKRTGEKVFLECVQDMDHENMFWYRQDPGLGLRLIYFSYDVKMKEKGDIPEGYSVSREKKERFSLILESASTNQTSMYLCASSVTGEANTEAFFGQGTRLTVV.

This clone appeared once. The V call is TRBV7-2, the J call TRBJ2-3; 12 nucleotides agree with TRBD2. The V gene end was trimmed by 4 bases and the J gene end by 3 bases; junction bases not matched to a gene: 8. This CDR3 is 17 amino acids long. Germline V gene data show CDR1 as SGHTA and CDR2 as FQGNSA. The CDR3 nucleotides read TGTGCCAGCAGCTCACGACTAGCGGGAGAGGGAACAGATACGCAGTATTTT. Translation gives CASSSRLAGEGTDTQYF.

Turning to this clone: Other DNA sequences in this specimen translate into the identical CDR3. V gene TRBV18 combines with J gene TRBJ2-7; 10 bases are shared with TRBD1. The CDR3 consists of 13 residues. V was clipped by 4 bases and J by 4 bases; unmatched bases: 1. Germline CDR1 KGHSH, CDR2 LQKENI. The CDR3 sequence is CASSQDRGYEQYF. The CDR3 bases are TGTGCCAGCTCACAGGACAGGGGGTACGAGCAGTACTTC.